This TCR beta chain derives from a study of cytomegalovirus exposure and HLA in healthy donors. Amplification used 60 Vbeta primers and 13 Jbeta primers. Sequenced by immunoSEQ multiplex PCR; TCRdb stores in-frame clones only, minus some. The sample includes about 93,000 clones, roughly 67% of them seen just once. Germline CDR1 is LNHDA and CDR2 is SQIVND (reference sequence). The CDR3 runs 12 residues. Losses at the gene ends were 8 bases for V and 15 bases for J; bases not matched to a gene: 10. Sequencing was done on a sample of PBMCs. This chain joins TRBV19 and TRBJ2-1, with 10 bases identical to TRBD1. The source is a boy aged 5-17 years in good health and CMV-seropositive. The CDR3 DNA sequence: TGTGCCAGTGGGACAGGGGAGGGTTTCTGGTTCTTC. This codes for CASGTGEGFWFF.